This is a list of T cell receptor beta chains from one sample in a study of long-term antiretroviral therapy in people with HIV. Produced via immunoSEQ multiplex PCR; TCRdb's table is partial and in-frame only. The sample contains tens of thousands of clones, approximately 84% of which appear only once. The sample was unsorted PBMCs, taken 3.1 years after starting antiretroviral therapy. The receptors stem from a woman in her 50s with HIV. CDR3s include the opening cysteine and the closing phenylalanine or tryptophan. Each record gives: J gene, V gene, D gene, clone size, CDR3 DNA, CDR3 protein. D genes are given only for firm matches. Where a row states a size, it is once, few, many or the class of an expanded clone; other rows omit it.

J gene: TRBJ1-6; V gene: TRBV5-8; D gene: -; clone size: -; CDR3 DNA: TGTGCCAGCAGCTTGGGAACCTCACCCCTCCACTTT; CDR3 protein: CASSLGTSPLHF
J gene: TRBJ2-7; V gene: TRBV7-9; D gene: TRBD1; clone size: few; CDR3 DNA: TGTGCCAGCAGACCGGGACAGGGGGCGTACGAGCAGTACTTC; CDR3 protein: CASRPGQGAYEQYF
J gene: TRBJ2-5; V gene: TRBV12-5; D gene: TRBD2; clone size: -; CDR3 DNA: TGTGCTAGTGGTTTAGCGGGACTGGAAGAGACCCAGTACTTC; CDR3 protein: CASGLAGLEETQYF
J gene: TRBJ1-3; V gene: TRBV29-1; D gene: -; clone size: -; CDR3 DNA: TGCAGCGTTTCCCTAGCCGCGGGAAACACCATATATTTT; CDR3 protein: CSVSLAAGNTIYF
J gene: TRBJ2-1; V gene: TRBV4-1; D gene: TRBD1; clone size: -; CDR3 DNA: TGCGCCAGCAGCCAAGCGCCCGGGACAGGGATATACAATGAGCAGTTCTTC; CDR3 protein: CASSQAPGTGIYNEQFF
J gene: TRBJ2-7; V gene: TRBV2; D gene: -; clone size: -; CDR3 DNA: TGTGCCAACAACGATCTTGCCTACGAGCAGTACTTC; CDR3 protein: CANNDLAYEQYF
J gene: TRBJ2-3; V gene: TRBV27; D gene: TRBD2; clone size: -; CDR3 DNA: TGTGCCAGCAGTTTTAGGCTAGCGGGGTACGATACGCAGTATTTT; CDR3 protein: CASSFRLAGYDTQYF
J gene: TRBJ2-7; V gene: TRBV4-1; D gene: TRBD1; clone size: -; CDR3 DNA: TGCGCCAGCAGCCCGGGACAGGGCCCCTCCTACGAGCAGTACTTC; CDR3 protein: CASSPGQGPSYEQYF
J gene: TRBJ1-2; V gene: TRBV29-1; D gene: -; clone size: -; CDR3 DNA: TGCAGCGCCACGACAGGATCTTTTGCGAAGGGCTACACCTTC; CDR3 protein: CSATTGSFAKGYTF
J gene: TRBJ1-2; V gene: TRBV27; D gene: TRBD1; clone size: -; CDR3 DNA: TGTGCCAGCAGTTTATATCCCTGGACAGGGGATCGTGGCTACACCTTC; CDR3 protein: CASSLYPWTGDRGYTF
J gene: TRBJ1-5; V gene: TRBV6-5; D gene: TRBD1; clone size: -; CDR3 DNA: TGTGCCAGCAGTGGAGGGACAGAGGATGAGCCCCAGCATTTT; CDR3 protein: CASSGGTEDEPQHF
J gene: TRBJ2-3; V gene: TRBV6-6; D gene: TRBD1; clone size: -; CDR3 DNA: TGTGCCAGCAGCCGACCGGACAGGGTTGCAGATACGCAGTATTTT; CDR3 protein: CASSRPDRVADTQYF
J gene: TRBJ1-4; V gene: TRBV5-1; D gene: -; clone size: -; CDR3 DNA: TGCGCCAGCAGCTTGGGGGGCTCCCAGGGGAATGAAAAACTGTTTTTT; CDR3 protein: CASSLGGSQGNEKLFF
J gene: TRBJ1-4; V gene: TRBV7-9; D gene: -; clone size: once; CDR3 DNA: TGTGCCAGCAGCCCCGGGGACATTGGGGGAAATGAAAAACTGTTTTTT; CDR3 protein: CASSPGDIGGNEKLFF
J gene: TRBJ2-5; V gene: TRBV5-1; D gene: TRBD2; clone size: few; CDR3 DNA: TGCGCCAGCAGTGAGCGCCCGGGAGGTCAAGAGACCCAGTACTTC; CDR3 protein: CASSERPGGQETQYF
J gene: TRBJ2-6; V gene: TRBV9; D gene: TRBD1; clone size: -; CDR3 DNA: TGTGCCAGCAGCGTAGTCCCAGGGGGTGGCTCTGGGGCCAACGTCCTGACTTTC; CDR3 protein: CASSVVPGGGSGANVLTF
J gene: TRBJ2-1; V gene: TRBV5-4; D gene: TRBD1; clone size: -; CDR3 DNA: TGTGCCAGCAGCTGGGGGGACAGGGTTGGGCAGTTCTTC; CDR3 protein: CASSWGDRVGQFF
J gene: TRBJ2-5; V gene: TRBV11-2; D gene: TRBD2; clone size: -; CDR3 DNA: TGTGCCAGCAGCTCGTTTGGCGGGGGGGGCGAGACCCAGTACTTC; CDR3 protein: CASSSFGGGGETQYF
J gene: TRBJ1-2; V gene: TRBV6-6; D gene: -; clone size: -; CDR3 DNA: TGTGCCAGCAGTTTTAGCCAGGAGGGCAATGGCTACACCTTC; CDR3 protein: CASSFSQEGNGYTF
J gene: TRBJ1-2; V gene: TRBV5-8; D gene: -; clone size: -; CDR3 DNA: TGTGCCAGCAGCTTTCTCAGACAGCATTTGAACTATGGCTACACCTTC; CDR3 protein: CASSFLRQHLNYGYTF
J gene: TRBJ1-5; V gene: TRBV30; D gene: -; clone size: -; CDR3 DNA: TGTGCCCGGCGGACACCCTTTTCCCAGCATTTT; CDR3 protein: CARRTPFSQHF
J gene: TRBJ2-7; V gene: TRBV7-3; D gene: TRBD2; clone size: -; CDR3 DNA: TGTGCCAGCAGCCCTCGGCGGGGGAGCTCCTACGAGCAGTACTTC; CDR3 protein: CASSPRRGSSYEQYF
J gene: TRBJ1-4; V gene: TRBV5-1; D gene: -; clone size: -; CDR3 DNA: TGCGCCAGCAGCCCAGATACAACTAATGAAAAACTGTTTTTT; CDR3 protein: CASSPDTTNEKLFF
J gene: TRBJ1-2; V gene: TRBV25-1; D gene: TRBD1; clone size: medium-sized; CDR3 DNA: TGTGCCAGCAGTGAGGGGGGACAGGGCGAATCTCGCTATGGCTACACCTTC; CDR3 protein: CASSEGGQGESRYGYTF
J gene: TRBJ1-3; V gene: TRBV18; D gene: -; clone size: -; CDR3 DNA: TGTGCCAGCTCACCTGACAGTTTCAGCGCTGGAAACACCATATATTTT; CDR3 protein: CASSPDSFSAGNTIYF
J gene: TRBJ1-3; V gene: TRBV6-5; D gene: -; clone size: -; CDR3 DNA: TGTGCCAGCAGTTACAGCCTCTCTGGAAACACCATATATTTT; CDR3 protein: CASSYSLSGNTIYF
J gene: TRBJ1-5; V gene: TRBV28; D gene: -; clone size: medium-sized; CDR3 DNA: TGTGCCAGCAGTTTTTATGGGAGTGAGGGGCAGCCCCAGCATTTT; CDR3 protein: CASSFYGSEGQPQHF
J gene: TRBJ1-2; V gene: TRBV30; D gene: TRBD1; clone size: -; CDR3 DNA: TGTGCCTGGAGTGTAATAGGACAGGGGCGTCTAAACTATGGCTACACCTTC; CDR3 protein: CAWSVIGQGRLNYGYTF
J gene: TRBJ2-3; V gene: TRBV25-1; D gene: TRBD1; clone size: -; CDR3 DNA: TGTGCCAGCAGTGAACTGACCGGGACAGGGGGTTCAGATACGCAGTATTTT; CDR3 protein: CASSELTGTGGSDTQYF
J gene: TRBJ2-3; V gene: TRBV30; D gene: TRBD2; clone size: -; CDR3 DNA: TGTGCCTGGAGTGCGCCTAGCGGGGCTACAGATACGCAGTATTTT; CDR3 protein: CAWSAPSGATDTQYF
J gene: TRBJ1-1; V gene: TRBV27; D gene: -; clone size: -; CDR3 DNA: TGTGCCAGCAGTTGGGCAGGGTCGAACACTGAAGCTTTCTTT; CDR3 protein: CASSWAGSNTEAFF
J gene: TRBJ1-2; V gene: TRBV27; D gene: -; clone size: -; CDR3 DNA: TGTGCCAGCAGCCTCAGGTGGGGATCGGACTATGGCTACACCTTC; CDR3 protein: CASSLRWGSDYGYTF
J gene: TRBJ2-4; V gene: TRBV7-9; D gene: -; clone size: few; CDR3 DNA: TGTGCCAGCAGCCCTCCGGCCCCTAAAAACATTCAGTACTTC; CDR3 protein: CASSPPAPKNIQYF
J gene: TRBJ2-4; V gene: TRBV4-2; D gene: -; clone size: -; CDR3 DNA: TGTGCCAGCAGCCAAGAGCAGGGAAGGGACATTCAGTACTTC; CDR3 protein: CASSQEQGRDIQYF
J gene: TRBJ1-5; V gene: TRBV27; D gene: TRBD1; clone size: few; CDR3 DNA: TGTGCCAGCAGTTTAACAGGGGTGGGCCAGCCCCAGCATTTT; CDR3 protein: CASSLTGVGQPQHF
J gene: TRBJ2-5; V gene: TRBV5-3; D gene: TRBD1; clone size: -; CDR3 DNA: TGTGCCAGCACCACCGGGACAGGGGGTTTGGAGACCCAGTACTTC; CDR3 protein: CASTTGTGGLETQYF
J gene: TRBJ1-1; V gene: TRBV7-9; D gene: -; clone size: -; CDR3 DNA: TGTGCCAGCAGCTTAGCTGCGAACACTGAAGCTTTCTTT; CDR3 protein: CASSLAANTEAFF
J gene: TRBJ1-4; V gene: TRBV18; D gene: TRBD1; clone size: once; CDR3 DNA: TGTGCCAGCTCATCCCAGGGGGCTTTTGGTGAAAAACTGTTTTTT; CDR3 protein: CASSSQGAFGEKLFF
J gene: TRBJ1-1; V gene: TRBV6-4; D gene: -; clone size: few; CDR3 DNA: TGTGCCGGCCCGGGACATCCGCCCCCCAACACTGAAGCTTTCTTT; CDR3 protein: CAGPGHPPPNTEAFF
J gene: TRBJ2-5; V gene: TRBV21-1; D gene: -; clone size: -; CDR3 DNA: TGTGCCAGCAGCAAAATCCCCGGGACTAGCGGGAGCCCGTACCAAGAGACCCAGTACTTC; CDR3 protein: CASSKIPGTSGSPYQETQYF
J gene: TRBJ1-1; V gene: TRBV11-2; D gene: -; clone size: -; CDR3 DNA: TGTGCCAGCAGCTTGTGGCAGACTGAAGCTTTCTTT; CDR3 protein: CASSLWQTEAFF
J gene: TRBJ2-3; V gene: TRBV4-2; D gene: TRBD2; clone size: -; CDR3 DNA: TGTGCCAGCAGAATTGCGGGGGGGCATCGGACAGATACGCAGTATTTT; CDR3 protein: CASRIAGGHRTDTQYF
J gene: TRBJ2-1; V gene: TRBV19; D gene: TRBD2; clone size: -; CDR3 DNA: TGTGCCAGTAGTTCTCAGCGGGGGGGATACAATGAGCAGTTCTTC; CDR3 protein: CASSSQRGGYNEQFF
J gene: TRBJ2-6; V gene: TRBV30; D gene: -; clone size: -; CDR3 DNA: TGTGCCTGGAGCGGAGGGGCCAACGTCCTGACTTTC; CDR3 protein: CAWSGGANVLTF
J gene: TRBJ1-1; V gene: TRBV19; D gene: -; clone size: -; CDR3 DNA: TGTGCCAGTAGTATTAAGGCCAGTAACACTGAAGCTTTCTTT; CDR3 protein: CASSIKASNTEAFF
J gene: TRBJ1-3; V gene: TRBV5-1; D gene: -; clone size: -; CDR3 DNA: TGCGCCAGCAGCTTGGAGACCTCTGGAAACACCATATATTTT; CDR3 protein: CASSLETSGNTIYF
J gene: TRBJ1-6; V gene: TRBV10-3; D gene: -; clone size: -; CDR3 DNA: TGTGCCATCAGTGAATCGATTGATAATTCACCCCTCCACTTT; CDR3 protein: CAISESIDNSPLHF
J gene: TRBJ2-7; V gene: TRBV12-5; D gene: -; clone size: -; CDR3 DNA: TGTGCTAGTGCCCTTTATTACGAGCAGTACTTC; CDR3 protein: CASALYYEQYF
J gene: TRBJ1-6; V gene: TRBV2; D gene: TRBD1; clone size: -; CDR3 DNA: TGTGCCAGCATGGACAGGGTTTCTTCACCCCTCCACTTT; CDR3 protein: CASMDRVSSPLHF
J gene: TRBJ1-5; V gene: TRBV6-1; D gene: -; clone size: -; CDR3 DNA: TGTGCCAGCAAATCCCCGGGAAACAGCAATCAGCCCCAGCATTTT; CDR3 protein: CASKSPGNSNQPQHF
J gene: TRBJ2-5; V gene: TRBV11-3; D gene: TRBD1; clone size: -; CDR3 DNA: TGTGCCAGCAGCCCCGGGACAGATTCGAGAGAGACCCAGTACTTC; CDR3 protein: CASSPGTDSRETQYF
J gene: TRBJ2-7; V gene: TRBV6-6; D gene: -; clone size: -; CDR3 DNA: TGTGCCAGCAGACGGGACGGAAATTCGTACGAGCAGTACTTC; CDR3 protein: CASRRDGNSYEQYF